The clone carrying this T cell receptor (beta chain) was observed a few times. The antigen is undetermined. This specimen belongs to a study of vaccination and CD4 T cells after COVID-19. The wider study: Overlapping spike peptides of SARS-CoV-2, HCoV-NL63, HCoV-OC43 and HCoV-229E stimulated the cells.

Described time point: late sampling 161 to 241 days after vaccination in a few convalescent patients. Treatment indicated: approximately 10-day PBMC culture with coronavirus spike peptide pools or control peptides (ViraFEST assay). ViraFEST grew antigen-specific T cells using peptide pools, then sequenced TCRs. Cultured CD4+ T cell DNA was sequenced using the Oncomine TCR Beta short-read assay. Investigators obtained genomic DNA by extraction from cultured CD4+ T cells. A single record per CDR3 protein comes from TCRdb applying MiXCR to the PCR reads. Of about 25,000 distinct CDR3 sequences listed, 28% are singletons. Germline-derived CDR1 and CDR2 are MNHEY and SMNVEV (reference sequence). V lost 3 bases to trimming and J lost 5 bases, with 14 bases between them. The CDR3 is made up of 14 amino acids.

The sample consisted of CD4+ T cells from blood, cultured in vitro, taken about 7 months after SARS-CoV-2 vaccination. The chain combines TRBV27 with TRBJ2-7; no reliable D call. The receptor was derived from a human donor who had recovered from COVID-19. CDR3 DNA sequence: TGTGCCAGCAGTTTGTGGCCTAGTTCTGACGAGCAGTACTTC. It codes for CASSLWPSSDEQYF.